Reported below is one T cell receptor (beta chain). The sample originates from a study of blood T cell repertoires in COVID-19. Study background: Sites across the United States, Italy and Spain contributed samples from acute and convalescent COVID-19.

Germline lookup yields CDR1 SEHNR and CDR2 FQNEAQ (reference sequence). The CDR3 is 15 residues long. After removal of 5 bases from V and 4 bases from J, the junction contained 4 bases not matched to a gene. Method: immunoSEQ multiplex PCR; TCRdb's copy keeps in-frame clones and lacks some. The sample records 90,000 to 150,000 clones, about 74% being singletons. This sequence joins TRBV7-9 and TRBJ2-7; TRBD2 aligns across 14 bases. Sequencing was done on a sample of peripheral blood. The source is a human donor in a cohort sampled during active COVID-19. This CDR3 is CASSPGTSGRYEQYF. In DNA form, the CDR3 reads TGTGCCAGCAGCCCAGGGACTAGCGGGAGATACGAGCAGTACTTC.